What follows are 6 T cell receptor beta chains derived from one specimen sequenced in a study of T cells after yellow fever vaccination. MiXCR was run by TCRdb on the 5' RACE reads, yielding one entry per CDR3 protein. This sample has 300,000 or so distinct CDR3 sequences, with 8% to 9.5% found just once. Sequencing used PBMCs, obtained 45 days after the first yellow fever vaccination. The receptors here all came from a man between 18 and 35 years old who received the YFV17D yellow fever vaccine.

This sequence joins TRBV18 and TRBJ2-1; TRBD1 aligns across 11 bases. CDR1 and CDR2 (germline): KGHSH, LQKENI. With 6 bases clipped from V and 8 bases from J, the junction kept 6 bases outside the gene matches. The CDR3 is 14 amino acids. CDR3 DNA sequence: TGTGCCAGCTCTCGGGACAGGGGGTTCTATGAGCAGTTCTTC. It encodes CASSRDRGFYEQFF.

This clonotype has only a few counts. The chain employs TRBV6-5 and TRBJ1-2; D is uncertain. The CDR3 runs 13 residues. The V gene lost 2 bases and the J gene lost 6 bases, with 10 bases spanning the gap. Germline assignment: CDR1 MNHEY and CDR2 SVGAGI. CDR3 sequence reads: CASSYVQFNGYTF. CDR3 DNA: TGTGCCAGCAGTTACGTACAGTTTAATGGCTACACCTTC.

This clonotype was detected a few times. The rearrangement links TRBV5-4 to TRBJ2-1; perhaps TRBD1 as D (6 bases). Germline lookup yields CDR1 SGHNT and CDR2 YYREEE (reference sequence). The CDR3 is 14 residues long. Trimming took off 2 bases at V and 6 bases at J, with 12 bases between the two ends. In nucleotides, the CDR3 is TGTGCCAGCAGCTTAGGACAGACCGGCAATGAGCAGTTCTTC. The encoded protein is CASSLGQTGNEQFF.

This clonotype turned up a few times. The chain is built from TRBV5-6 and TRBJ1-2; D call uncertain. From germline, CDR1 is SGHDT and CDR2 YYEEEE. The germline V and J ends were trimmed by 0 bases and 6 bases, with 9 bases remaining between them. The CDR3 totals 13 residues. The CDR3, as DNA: TGTGCCAGCAGCTTGGTGAGTAGCGATGGCTACACCTTC. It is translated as CASSLVSSDGYTF.

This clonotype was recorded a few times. DNA for the CDR3: TGCAGTGCTAATCGAGAAGGAGGCAATCAGCCCCAGCATTTT. Protein: CSANREGGNQPQHF. The chain is built from TRBV20-1 and TRBJ1-5; no clear D gene. CDR1 and CDR2 (germline): DFQATT, SNEGSKA (reference sequence). Trimming stripped 4 bases from V and 2 bases from J, with 12 bases between. The CDR3 consists of 14 residues.

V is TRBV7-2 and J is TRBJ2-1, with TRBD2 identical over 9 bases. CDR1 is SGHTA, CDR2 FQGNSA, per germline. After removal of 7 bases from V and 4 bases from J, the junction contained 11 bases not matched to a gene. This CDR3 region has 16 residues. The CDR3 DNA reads TGTGCCAGCACCGTCCCCCGCGGGGGGGCTTACAATGAGCAGTTCTTC. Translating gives CASTVPRGGAYNEQFF.